What follows are 12 T cell receptor beta chains derived from one specimen sequenced in a study of early T cells in non-severe SARS-CoV-2 infection. Via MiXCR, TCRdb re-called the 5' RACE reads, giving one row per CDR3 protein. Of under 25,000 distinct CDR3 sequences listed, more than 3.5% are singletons. What was sequenced was whole blood. These receptors came from an adult who was a healthcare worker with PCR-confirmed SARS-CoV-2 infection or an uninfected control (not recorded which).

This clonotype was observed many times. The chain joins TRBV7-2 to TRBJ1-5; D ambiguous. The V end lost 4 bases, the J end lost 2 bases, and 12 bases lay between the germline ends. Germline V gene data show CDR1 as SGHTA and CDR2 as FQGNSA. This CDR3 contains 15 residues. The CDR3 spells CASSYSASGNQPQHF. The CDR3 nucleotides read TGTGCCAGCAGCTACTCGGCAAGCGGCAATCAGCCCCAGCATTTT.

This clonotype was seen many times. The V and J genes are TRBV7-8 and TRBJ2-7; D unresolved. The CDR3 sequence is 13 residues long. The germline V gene has CDR1 SGHVS and CDR2 FQNEAQ. The V end lost 5 bases, the J end lost 3 bases, and 11 bases lay between the germline ends. CDR3 in amino acids: CASSPQISYEQYF. For the CDR3, the DNA is TGTGCCAGCAGCCCACAGATCAGCTACGAGCAGTACTTC.

This chain links TRBV6-2 or TRBV6-3 with TRBJ2-5, with a weak D call TRBD1 (6 bases). Germline V gene data show CDR1 as MNHEY and CDR2 as SVGEGT. V dropped 5 bases and J dropped 5 bases, with 15 bases sitting between them. This CDR3 is built from 14 residues. The CDR3 DNA reads TGTGCCAGCAGTCTGACAGGAACCCCGGAGACCCAGTACTTC. Translated, it gives CASSLTGTPETQYF.

This clonotype was counted between two and nine times. The rearrangement joins TRBV9 to TRBJ2-7, with D perhaps TRBD2 (6 bases). Deletions cut 3 bases from V and 5 bases from J, with 18 bases between. Per the germline V gene, CDR1 is SGDLS and CDR2 is YYNGEE. The CDR3 spans 15 residues. The CDR3 DNA sequence: TGTGCCAGCAGCGGGTTCGGGACTGTTCCCCACGAGCAGTACTTC. It yields the protein CASSGFGTVPHEQYF.

This clonotype came up many times. J is TRBJ1-2 and V is TRBV20-1, with unresolved D. V lost 6 bases and J 8 bases, leaving 19 bases between the germline ends. The CDR3 spans 13 residues. Germline CDR1 and CDR2: DFQATT and SNEGSKA (reference sequence). CDR3 sequence reads: CSALRPYPGGYTF. CDR3 nucleotides: TGCAGTGCCCTCCGGCCGTACCCCGGGGGCTACACCTTC.

This clonotype was recorded many times. The chain employs TRBV4-1 and TRBJ2-3, with 11 bases aligning to TRBD2. The CDR3 runs 13 residues. Trimming removed 3 bases from V and 13 bases from J; junction bases left unmatched: 6. The germline V gene has CDR1 MGHRA and CDR2 YSYEKL. CDR3 amino acids: CASSHQLAGEEYF. In DNA form, the CDR3 reads TGCGCCAGCAGCCACCAACTAGCGGGGGAAGAGTATTTT.

The table lists this clonotype with many counts. The chain is built from TRBV20-1 and TRBJ2-1; D gene unclear. The CDR3 loop spans 13 amino acids. Germline V gives CDR1 DFQATT, CDR2 SNEGSKA (reference sequence). Deletions cut 0 bases from V and 2 bases from J, with 5 bases between. CDR3 sequence: CSAREGTYNEQFF. CDR3 nucleotide sequence: TGCAGTGCTAGAGAGGGAACCTACAATGAGCAGTTCTTC.

This clonotype appeared many times. The gene calls are TRBV6-5 and TRBJ1-5; perhaps TRBD1 as D (5 bases). The CDR3 runs to 16 residues. Deletions cut 6 bases from V and 0 bases from J, with 15 bases between. The germline V gene encodes CDR1 MNHEY and CDR2 SVGAGI. This CDR3 is CASRRRGHNSNQPQHF. The DNA for the CDR3 is TGTGCCAGCAGGCGGAGGGGCCACAATAGCAATCAGCCCCAGCATTTT.

The genes are TRBV5-1 and TRBJ2-3, with TRBD2 as a possible D gene (5 bases). Germline V gives CDR1 SGHRS, CDR2 YFSETQ. There are 15 residues in the CDR3. V shed 0 bases and J shed 14 bases, with 22 bases lying between them. CDR3 bases: TGCGCCAGCAGCTTGGAAGGGCGGGCTCTCAATGCTCTGTATTTT. Amino acids: CASSLEGRALNALYF.

This chain joins TRBV10-3 and TRBJ1-1; possible D gene TRBD1, 5 bases. The CDR3 spans 17 residues. The ends were cut back, 6 bases at V and 0 bases at J, with 20 bases in the middle. CDR1 is ENHRY, CDR2 SYGVKD, per germline. The CDR3 DNA follows: TGTGCCATCAGAGCCTCCCCGGCCCAGGGTATGAACACTGAAGCTTTCTTT. Its protein product is CAIRASPAQGMNTEAFF.

This clonotype was observed many times. This chain uses TRBV29-1 with TRBJ1-1; D not certain. Germline V gene lookup returns CDR1 SQVTM and CDR2 ANQGSEA. The V gene lost 4 bases and the J gene lost 7 bases, with 34 bases spanning the gap. The CDR3 extends over 19 amino acids. CDR3 in amino acids: CSVGPPGLVVGIPPNEAFF. The CDR3 DNA reads as TGCAGCGTTGGCCCCCCGGGTTTGGTGGTCGGAATCCCCCCTAATGAAGCTTTCTTT.

This clonotype was seen repeatedly, ten times or more. The J gene is TRBJ1-1, the V gene TRBV6-2 or TRBV6-3; tentatively, D is TRBD1 (5 bases). The germline V gene has CDR1 MNHEY and CDR2 SVGEGT. This CDR3 is built from 15 residues. V was clipped by 0 bases and J by 4 bases, with 12 bases between them. The CDR3 loop reads CASSYSPGTGTEAFF. The CDR3 DNA follows: TGTGCCAGCAGTTACTCTCCAGGGACGGGCACTGAAGCTTTCTTT.